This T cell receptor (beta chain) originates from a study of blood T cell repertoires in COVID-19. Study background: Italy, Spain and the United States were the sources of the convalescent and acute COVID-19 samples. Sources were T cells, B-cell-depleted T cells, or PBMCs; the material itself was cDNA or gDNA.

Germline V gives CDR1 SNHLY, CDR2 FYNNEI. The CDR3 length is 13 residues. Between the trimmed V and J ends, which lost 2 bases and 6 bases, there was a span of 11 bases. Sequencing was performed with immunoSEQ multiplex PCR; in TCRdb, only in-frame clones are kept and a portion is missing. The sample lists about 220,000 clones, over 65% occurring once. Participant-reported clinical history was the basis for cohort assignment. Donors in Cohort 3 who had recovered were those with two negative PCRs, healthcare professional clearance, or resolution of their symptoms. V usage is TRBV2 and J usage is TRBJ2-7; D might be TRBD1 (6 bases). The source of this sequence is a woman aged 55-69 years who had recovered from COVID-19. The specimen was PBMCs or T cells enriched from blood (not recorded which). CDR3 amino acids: CASSEQGPVEQYF. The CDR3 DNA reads TGTGCCAGCAGTGAACAGGGGCCGGTCGAGCAGTACTTC.